The 10 T cell receptor beta chains given below trace back to one sample, sequenced in a study of blood T cell repertoires in COVID-19. Using immunoSEQ multiplex PCR, the repertoire was profiled, and TCRdb retains in-frame clones only, with some absent. The sample gives approximately 190,000 clones, 79% of which show up once; approximately 15% is in the top ten. The sample comprised peripheral blood. The receptors were gathered from a man aged 55-75 years with active or convalescent COVID-19.

This chain links TRBV3-1 (or the pseudogene TRBV3-2) with TRBJ2-5, with TRBD2 identical over 9 bases. The junction had 8 bases not matched to a gene; V was cut back by 5 bases and J by 4 bases. The CDR3 sequence is 15 residues long. Per the germline V gene, CDR1 is LGHDT and CDR2 is YNNKEL (reference sequence). In DNA, the CDR3 is TGTGCCAGCAGCACTGGGACTAGCTGGGTAGAGACCCAGTACTTC. It codes for CASSTGTSWVETQYF.

This chain joins TRBV7-6 and TRBJ1-4; 8 positions agree with TRBD1. The V segment lost 4 bases and the J segment 5 bases; nucleotides outside the gene matches: 24. The length of the CDR3 is 21 residues. Germline values: CDR1 SGHVS, CDR2 FNYEAQ. The CDR3 sequence is CASSSAFQNRQGIERNEKLFF. The CDR3 DNA follows: TGTGCCAGCAGCTCAGCATTCCAGAATCGACAGGGGATAGAACGGAATGAAAAACTGTTTTTT.

The rearrangement uses TRBV7-2 and TRBJ2-5; 8 bases align to TRBD2. The J segment lost 5 bases and the V segment lost 4 bases, leaving 9 bases of the junction unmatched. The CDR3 length is 15 residues. Germline CDR1 reads SGHTA; CDR2 reads FQGNSA. CDR3 DNA: TGTGCCAGCAGCTCCCAGGGACTAGAGGTGGAGACCCAGTACTTC. It is translated as CASSSQGLEVETQYF.

This clone has only one observation. The CDR3 here is CASSSTGFSSYNEQFF. CDR3 in DNA: TGTGCCAGCAGTTCCACGGGGTTCAGCTCCTACAATGAGCAGTTCTTC. J is TRBJ2-1 and V is TRBV6-2 or TRBV6-3, with D perhaps TRBD2 (5 bases). Between the trimmed V and J ends, which lost 4 bases and 0 bases, there was a span of 13 bases. The CDR3 covers 16 residues. The germline CDR1 and CDR2 sequences are MNHEY and SVGEGT.

The V call is TRBV28, the J call TRBJ2-1; TRBD2 aligns across 9 bases. The CDR3 length is 13 residues. V shed 5 bases and J 8 bases; nucleotides not matched to a gene: 4. From germline, CDR1 is MDHEN and CDR2 SYDVKM. The CDR3 sequence: CASSGGRVDEQFF. The CDR3 coding sequence is TGTGCCAGCAGTGGCGGGAGGGTGGATGAGCAGTTCTTC.

V and J are TRBV21-1 and TRBJ2-1; TRBD1 is taken as the D call from the table, unchecked against the DNA. TRBV21-1 is given as a pseudogene. This CDR3 is 15 amino acids long. CDR3 amino acids: CASIPTGGFYNEQFF. CDR3 in DNA: TGTGCCAGCATCCCGACAGGGGGCTTCTACAATGAGCAGTTCTTC.

This clone has just one count. The chain recombines TRBV6-6 with TRBJ2-7; 15 bases match TRBD2. This CDR3 has 16 residues. The V gene end was trimmed by 6 bases and the J gene end by 4 bases; junction bases not matched to a gene: 7. CDR1 is MNHNY and CDR2 is SVGAGI in the germline V gene (reference sequence). This chain's CDR3 is CASRGTSGRPSYEQYF. The DNA for the CDR3 is TGTGCCAGCAGAGGGACTAGCGGGAGGCCCTCTTACGAGCAGTACTTC.

The chain uses TRBV10-3 and TRBJ2-5; a weak D match, TRBD1 (5 bases). V lost 0 bases, J lost 2 bases, and 7 bases lay in between. Germline V lookup: CDR1 ENHRY, CDR2 SYGVKD. The CDR3 extends over 14 amino acids. The CDR3 region has the DNA TGTGCCATCAGTGAGTCGAGACAGCAAGAGACCCAGTACTTC. It codes for CAISESRQQETQYF.

This chain uses TRBV4-3 with TRBJ2-3; TRBD2 is a possible D gene (6 bases). CDR3 length equals 20 residues. Trimming left V 0 bases short and J 6 bases short, with 28 bases between. Germline loops: CDR1 LGHNA, CDR2 YSLEER. CDR3 in amino acids: CASSQDIGARGSGQWDTQYF. The CDR3, as DNA: TGCGCCAGCAGCCAAGATATCGGAGCGCGGGGTTCCGGGCAGTGGGATACGCAGTATTTT.

The chain employs TRBV19 and TRBJ2-2; D is uncertain. Trimming left V 7 bases short and J 4 bases short, with 13 bases between. Germline-derived CDR1 and CDR2 are LNHDA and SQIVND (reference sequence). This CDR3 is 14 amino acids long. The CDR3 reads CASNVAPGTGELFF. Here the CDR3 DNA reads TGTGCCAGTAACGTAGCCCCGGGCACCGGGGAGCTGTTTTTT.